One sample yielded the 21 T cell receptor beta chains listed below, sequenced in a study of T-cell memory formation after mild COVID-19. TCRdb independently ran MiXCR on the 5' RACE reads; one entry per CDR3 protein. Of about 200,000 distinct CDR3 sequences in the sample, 9.5% were seen once. The sequencing input was PBMCs or a T cell subset sorted from them (not recorded which). These receptors originate from a man aged 18 to 30 who had mild COVID-19 (a few samples of this study predate the infection). Cell type and time point are not known.

V is TRBV24-1 and J is TRBJ2-2; D assignment may be TRBD1 or TRBD2 (5 bases each). The CDR3 has 14 amino acids. Trimming took 10 bases from V and 0 from J, leaving 11 bases between them. The germline gives CDR1 KGHDR, CDR2 SFDVKD. Here the CDR3 DNA reads TGTGCCACTACCGGGACCCCGAACACCGGGGAGCTGTTTTTT. Encoded protein: CATTGTPNTGELFF.

This clonotype was seen a handful of times. The rearrangement uses TRBV10-3 and TRBJ1-3, with 8 positions matching TRBD1. The germline gives CDR1 ENHRY, CDR2 SYGVKD. J gave up 4 bases and V 7 bases, and 3 bases lay outside the gene matches. This CDR3 has 13 amino acids. CDR3 sequence reads: CAITGGSGNTIYF. The DNA of the CDR3 is TGTGCCATCACAGGGGGCTCAGGAAACACCATATATTTT.

This clonotype was counted only a few times. The chain couples TRBV7-2 to TRBJ2-1; no firm D call. There are 14 residues in the CDR3. Germline CDR1 and CDR2: SGHTA and FQGNSA. The V gene lost 2 bases and the J gene lost 8 bases, with 13 bases spanning the gap. The CDR3 spells CASSLTKTADEQFF. In DNA, the CDR3 is TGTGCCAGCAGCTTAACAAAGACGGCCGATGAGCAGTTCTTC.

The chain recombines TRBV28 with TRBJ1-2; D is undetermined. Germline assignment: CDR1 MDHEN and CDR2 SYDVKM. V was shortened by 4 bases and J by 6 bases, with 9 bases between the two germline ends. The CDR3 is made up of 12 amino acids. The CDR3 loop reads CASSSRPDGYTF. CDR3 sequence (DNA): TGTGCCAGCAGTTCCCGTCCGGATGGCTACACCTTC.

This clonotype was seen a few times. The V call is TRBV6-5, the J call TRBJ2-5, with D unclear. This CDR3 has 16 amino acids. The germline V gene has CDR1 MNHEY and CDR2 SVGAGI. The germline V and J ends were trimmed by 2 bases and 5 bases, with 18 bases remaining between them. CDR3 protein: CASSYGSSDFGETQYF. Written as DNA, the CDR3 is TGTGCCAGCAGTTACGGGTCCTCTGACTTCGGGGAGACCCAGTACTTC.

CDR3 residues: CASSLAPASGNTIYF. The CDR3 DNA follows: TGCGCCAGCAGCTTGGCGCCAGCCTCTGGAAACACCATATATTTT. V and J are TRBV5-1 and TRBJ1-3, with D uncertain. The CDR3 spans 15 residues. V was shortened by 0 bases and J by 0 bases, with 7 bases between the two germline ends. In germline, CDR1 is SGHRS, CDR2 YFSETQ.

The rearrangement joins TRBV27 to TRBJ1-1; TRBD1 is a possible D gene (6 bases). The V end was cut by 9 bases, the J end by 2 bases, with 19 bases between. The CDR3 extends over 15 amino acids. Germline CDR1 and CDR2: MNHEY and SMNVEV (reference sequence). The CDR3, as DNA: TGTGCCAGAAGTCAGGTGGCAGGGGCCAACACTGAAGCTTTCTTT. This codes for CARSQVAGANTEAFF.

This clonotype showed up just a few times. The rearrangement links TRBV29-1 to TRBJ2-1, with 10 bases identical to TRBD2. The germline gives CDR1 SQVTM, CDR2 ANQGSEA. The CDR3 length is 15 residues. V shed 2 bases and J 3 bases; nucleotides not matched to a gene: 4. The CDR3 sequence: CSVEIAGGSYNEQFF. As DNA, the CDR3 is TGCAGCGTTGAAATAGCGGGGGGCAGCTACAATGAGCAGTTCTTC.

This clonotype was observed a few times. The rearrangement uses TRBV4-1 and TRBJ2-5; maybe TRBD1 (6 bases). Germline V gene lookup returns CDR1 MGHRA and CDR2 YSYEKL. The CDR3 has 15 residues. The ends were cut back, 2 bases at V and 2 bases at J, with 12 bases in the middle. CDR3 loop: CASSQRRGMQETQYF. CDR3 nucleotides: TGCGCCAGCAGCCAACGCAGGGGTATGCAAGAGACCCAGTACTTC.

This sequence joins TRBV27 and TRBJ2-7; the D is unclear. Germline assignment: CDR1 MNHEY and CDR2 SMNVEV (reference sequence). V gave up 6 bases and J gave up 1 base, with 19 bases separating them. The CDR3 runs 16 residues. This chain's CDR3 is CASSFKQFPNSYEQYF. DNA of the CDR3: TGTGCCAGCAGCTTCAAACAGTTTCCGAATTCCTACGAGCAGTACTTC.

This clonotype turned up a few times. V and J are TRBV9 and TRBJ2-7; D is possibly TRBD1 (6 bases). CDR1 is SGDLS, CDR2 YYNGEE, per germline. This CDR3 contains 13 residues. V lost 0 bases and J 6 bases, leaving 10 bases between the germline ends. The CDR3 sequence: CASSVAQGTEQYV. The CDR3 region has the DNA TGTGCCAGCAGCGTAGCTCAGGGGACCGAGCAGTACGTC.

In its sample, this clonotype was seen many times. The chain is built from TRBV20-1 and TRBJ1-1, with D perhaps TRBD1 (5 bases). Germline lookup yields CDR1 DFQATT and CDR2 SNEGSKA (reference sequence). Trimming removed 1 base at V and 3 bases at J, with 12 bases between. The CDR3 extends over 14 amino acids. The CDR3 DNA reads as TGCAGTGCTAGAGGGGGGTCGAGAGACACTGAAGCTTTCTTT. This sequence encodes CSARGGSRDTEAFF.

Only one count was recorded for this clonotype. This may be a read error: a much more frequent sequence differs by one nucleotide. The conserved phenylalanine or tryptophan is not found at the CDR3 terminus, so this likely reflects a read error. The chain is built from TRBV29-1 and TRBJ1-2; 9 positions agree with TRBD1. The V segment lost 4 bases and the J segment 7 bases; nucleotides outside the gene matches: 7. In germline, CDR1 is SQVTM, CDR2 ANQGSEA. The CDR3 is 13 residues long. CDR3 DNA sequence: TGCAGCGTTGCGACGGACAGGGGCCTTGGCTACACCTTA. This translates into CSVATDRGLGYTL.

The genes are TRBV5-1 and TRBJ1-5; 9 bases line up with TRBD1. CDR1 and CDR2 from the germline V gene are SGHRS and YFSETQ. This CDR3 contains 12 residues. V gave up 4 bases and J gave up 15 bases; unmatched junction bases: 8. This CDR3 is CASSPSGTGLHF. In nucleotides, the CDR3 is TGCGCCAGCAGCCCGTCCGGGACAGGGTTGCATTTT.

The chain links TRBV12-3 or TRBV12-4 to TRBJ2-2; no clear D gene. The CDR3 consists of 14 residues. The V end lost 3 bases, the J end lost 7 bases, and 12 bases lay between the germline ends. CDR3 sequence (DNA): TGTGCCAGCAGTTTTGCAGCTGCCCACGGGGAGCTGTTTTTT. The encoded protein is CASSFAAAHGELFF.

This clonotype was counted a few times. V usage is TRBV10-3 and J usage is TRBJ1-6, with 8 bases matching TRBD1. The ends lost 6 bases at V and 0 bases at J; junction bases unmatched: 7. The V gene's germline CDR1 is ENHRY and CDR2 SYGVKD. The CDR3 covers 17 residues. The chain's CDR3 is CAISPGQASSYNSPLHF. Here the CDR3 DNA reads TGTGCCATCAGCCCGGGACAGGCGAGCTCCTATAATTCACCCCTCCACTTT.

This clonotype has a handful of counts. V usage is TRBV7-9 and J usage is TRBJ1-2, with no clear D. Germline CDR1 is SEHNR and CDR2 is FQNEAQ (reference sequence). Trimming cost V 1 base and J 7 bases, with 7 bases left between them. CDR3 size: 12 residues. As DNA, the CDR3 is TGTGCCAGCAGCTTAGAGGCCTTTGGCTACACCTTC. Its translation is CASSLEAFGYTF.

This clonotype came up a few times. The chain has TRBV7-9 and TRBJ1-1; no firm D call. V lost 4 bases, J lost 4 bases, and 10 bases lay in between. The CDR3 covers 13 residues. CDR1 SEHNR and CDR2 FQNEAQ come from the germline V gene (reference sequence). CDR3 DNA sequence: TGTGCCAGCAGCTCACAAGTGGGCACTGAAGCTTTCTTT. Translation: CASSSQVGTEAFF.

This chain uses TRBV7-8 with TRBJ2-7; unclear D gene. Germline V CDR1 and CDR2: SGHVS, FQNEAQ. The CDR3 runs to 14 residues. Trimming took off 1 base at V and 0 bases at J, with 7 bases between the two ends. The chain's CDR3 is CASSLGEYSYEQYF. The CDR3 region has the DNA TGTGCCAGCAGCTTAGGCGAGTACTCCTACGAGCAGTACTTC.

A few counts support this clonotype. The rearrangement links TRBV3-1 to TRBJ1-1; D remains unclear. Germline loops: CDR1 LGHDT, CDR2 YNNKEL (reference sequence). The CDR3 contains 13 residues. Trimming shortened V by 5 bases and J by 2 bases, and 9 bases separated the two germline ends. The CDR3 sequence: CASSNTVNTEAFF. CDR3 coding DNA: TGTGCCAGCAGCAATACAGTAAACACTGAAGCTTTCTTT. The full variable domain, its missing parts supplied by reference TRBV3-1 and TRBJ1-1, is DTAVSQTPKYLVTQMGNDKSIKCEQNLGHDTMYWYKQDSKKFLKIMFSYNNKELIINETVPNRFSPKSPDKAHLNLHINSLELGDSAVYFCASSNTVNTEAFFGQGTRLTVV.

This clonotype was counted many times. This chain links TRBV19 with TRBJ2-7, with D uncertain. Between the trimmed V and J ends, which lost 2 bases and 6 bases, there was a span of 17 bases. The CDR3 consists of 15 residues. CDR1 is LNHDA, CDR2 SQIVND, per germline (reference sequence). Here the CDR3 DNA reads TGTGCCAGTAGTATACCCAGGCCGCTAAAGTGCGAGCAGTACGTC. Encoded protein: CASSIPRPLKCEQYV.